One and the same sample provided the 21 T cell receptor beta chains below, sequenced in a study of blood T cell repertoires in COVID-19. The table came from immunoSEQ multiplex PCR; TCRdb's copy has only in-frame clones and leaves some out. This table has around 200,000 clones, 90% appearing once. The sample comprised peripheral blood. These receptors all stem from a man aged 45-60 years with acute or convalescent COVID-19.

V gene TRBV30 combines with J gene TRBJ1-5, with D tentatively TRBD1 (5 bases). CDR1 and CDR2 (germline): GTSNPN, SVGIG (reference sequence). The CDR3 has 13 residues. The V and J ends lost 1 base and 3 bases respectively, with 7 bases between them. The CDR3 DNA sequence: TGTGCCTGGAGTGGACAGTTCAATCAGCCCCAGCATTTT. Translation: CAWSGQFNQPQHF. Variable domain in full (rest from reference TRBV30 and TRBJ1-5): SQTIHQWPATLVQPVGSPLSLECTVEGTSNPNLYWYRQAAGRGLQLLFYSVGIGQISSEVPQNLSASRPQDRQFILSSKKLLLSDSGFYLCAWSGQFNQPQHFGDGTRLSIL.

This sequence joins TRBV7-9 and TRBJ2-1; the D is unclear. The CDR3 length is 13 residues. The germline V gene encodes CDR1 SEHNR and CDR2 FQNEAQ (reference sequence). V shed 0 bases and J shed 4 bases, with 4 bases lying between them. CDR3 amino acids: CASSLAAYNEQFF. DNA of the CDR3: TGTGCCAGCAGCTTAGCGGCTTACAATGAGCAGTTCTTC.

The chain carries TRBV10-1 and TRBJ2-3; perhaps TRBD2 as D (5 bases). CDR1 and CDR2 from the germline V gene are WNHNN and SYGVQD (reference sequence). The CDR3 has 13 amino acids. V was trimmed by 3 bases and J by 7 bases, leaving 11 bases between them. CDR3 residues: CASSDSRTYTQYF. The CDR3 DNA sequence: TGCGCCAGCAGTGACTCCAGGACTTATACGCAGTATTTT.

This clone was recorded once. The rearrangement uses TRBV6-6 and TRBJ1-5; D remains unclear. The CDR3 has 11 residues. Germline V lookup: CDR1 MNHNY, CDR2 SVGAGI (reference sequence). Trimming shortened V by 6 bases and J by 4 bases, and 4 bases separated the two germline ends. The DNA for the CDR3 is TGTGCCAGCAGCCAAAATCAGCCCCAGCATTTT. Its protein product is CASSQNQPQHF.

In this sample, this clone turned up a few times. The V call is TRBV4-2, the J call TRBJ1-4, with 10 bases fitting TRBD1. V gave up 4 bases and J gave up 6 bases; unmatched junction bases: 5. In germline, CDR1 is LGHNA, CDR2 YNFKEQ. The length of the CDR3 is 15 residues. The chain's CDR3 is CASSRDRGRDEKLFF. CDR3 DNA: TGTGCCAGCAGCCGAGACAGGGGGCGGGATGAAAAACTGTTTTTT.

The chain recombines TRBV11-2 with TRBJ2-5, with a weak D call TRBD1 (5 bases). This CDR3 region has 14 residues. V was pared by 1 base and J by 4 bases, with 10 bases between. Germline lookup yields CDR1 SGHAT and CDR2 FQNNGV. The CDR3 protein is CASSLGQPGETQYF. The CDR3 DNA reads as TGTGCCAGCAGCTTAGGACAGCCCGGAGAGACCCAGTACTTC. Looking up the rest from reference TRBV11-2 and TRBJ2-5 gives the full variable domain: EAGVAQSPRYKIIEKRQSVAFWCNPISGHATLYWYQQILGQGPKLLIQFQNNGVVDDSQLPKDRFSAERLKGVDSTLKIQPAKLEDSAVYLCASSLGQPGETQYFGPGTRLLVL.

This chain joins TRBV2 and TRBJ2-7, with 9 bases that match TRBD1. CDR3 length: 15 amino acids. Germline loops: CDR1 SNHLY, CDR2 FYNNEI. After removal of 6 bases from V and 1 base from J, the junction contained 7 bases not matched to a gene. The DNA of the CDR3 is TGTGCCAGCAGCGCGGGACAGGGTTTTTCCTACGAGCAGTACTTC. This sequence encodes CASSAGQGFSYEQYF.

The V call is TRBV10-2, the J call TRBJ2-1; 7 nucleotides agree with TRBD2. CDR1 is WSHSY, CDR2 SAAADI, per germline. V lost 1 base to trimming and J lost 0 bases; unmatched junction nucleotides: 6. CDR3 size: 17 residues. DNA for the CDR3: TGCGCCAGCAGTGAGTTAAGGGGCGGGAGCTCCTACAATGAGCAGTTCTTC. Translated, it gives CASSELRGGSSYNEQFF.

This clone was detected only once. The chain recombines TRBV6-4 with TRBJ2-7; 8 bases align to TRBD1. Germline V gene data show CDR1 as MRHNA and CDR2 as SNTAGT. The CDR3 has 11 amino acids. J gave up 3 bases and V 9 bases, and 1 base lay outside the gene matches. The CDR3 loop reads CASTGGYEQYV. The CDR3 bases are TGTGCCAGTACAGGGGGCTACGAGCAGTACGTC.

The chain uses TRBV28 and TRBJ1-1, with a weak D call TRBD1 (6 bases). There are 15 residues in the CDR3. Deletions cut 2 bases from V and 6 bases from J, with 16 bases between. Germline values: CDR1 MDHEN, CDR2 SYDVKM. In DNA form, the CDR3 reads TGTGCCAGCAGTTTAACGGGGGGCCACGGACCTGAAGCTTTCTTT. This sequence encodes CASSLTGGHGPEAFF. The full variable domain, its missing parts supplied by reference TRBV28 and TRBJ1-1, is DVKVTQSSRYLVKRTGEKVFLECVQDMDHENMFWYRQDPGLGLRLIYFSYDVKMKEKGDIPEGYSVSREKKERFSLILESASTNQTSMYLCASSLTGGHGPEAFFGQGTRLTVV.

The genes are TRBV19 and TRBJ2-6; possibly TRBD2 for D (6 bases). With 3 bases removed from V and 0 bases from J, the gap between germline ends came to 9 bases. The CDR3 runs 16 residues. Germline loops: CDR1 LNHDA, CDR2 SQIVND (reference sequence). The CDR3 bases are TGTGCCAGTAGTATGGAGGGAGGCTCTGGGGCCAACGTCCTGACTTTC. Its translation: CASSMEGGSGANVLTF.

This rearrangement joins TRBV10-2 to TRBJ2-5; 9 bases fit TRBD2. The CDR3 has 14 amino acids. Germline V gene sequence: CDR1 WSHSY, CDR2 SAAADI. V lost 6 bases, J lost 4 bases, and 6 bases stayed unmatched. The CDR3 is CASSLAGAIETQYF. The CDR3 DNA reads as TGCGCCAGCAGCTTAGCGGGAGCGATAGAGACCCAGTACTTC.

The chain joins TRBV6-5 to TRBJ2-1; 10 bases are a match to TRBD2. Trimming cost V 6 bases and J 7 bases; bases outside gene matches: 9. The CDR3 totals 15 residues. Germline CDR1 is MNHEY and CDR2 is SVGAGI. In DNA, the CDR3 is TGTGCCAGCAGCGCCCAGCGGGGGGGACAGAATGAGCAGTTCTTC. Translation: CASSAQRGGQNEQFF.

This chain links TRBV24-1 with TRBJ2-3; 9 nucleotides line up with TRBD1. This CDR3 region has 17 residues. V trimming: 3 bases; J trimming: 3 bases; junction bases outside the gene matches: 9. Germline assignment: CDR1 KGHDR and CDR2 SFDVKD. This chain's CDR3 is CATSDATGQGYTDTQYF. The DNA for the CDR3 is TGTGCCACCAGTGATGCAACGGGACAGGGTTATACAGATACGCAGTATTTT.

This chain connects TRBV3-1 (or the pseudogene TRBV3-2) to TRBJ2-5; the match to TRBD2 covers 15 bases. The CDR3 loop spans 15 amino acids. Germline V CDR1 and CDR2: LGHDT, YNNKEL (reference sequence). J gave up 3 bases and V 8 bases, and 4 bases lay outside the gene matches. The CDR3 loop is CASDRTSGGEETQYF. CDR3 bases: TGTGCCAGCGACAGGACTAGCGGGGGGGAAGAGACCCAGTACTTC.

J is TRBJ2-1 and V is TRBV10-3; D is undetermined. This CDR3 has 11 residues. V dropped 3 bases and J dropped 8 bases, with 5 bases sitting between them. Germline CDR1 ENHRY, CDR2 SYGVKD. The CDR3 is CAISDGDEQFF. The CDR3 nucleotides read TGTGCCATCAGTGACGGTGATGAGCAGTTCTTC.

This clone was seen a handful of times. The CDR3 reads CATGTGLDEQFF. CDR3 nucleotide sequence: TGTGCCACTGGGACAGGTTTGGATGAGCAGTTCTTC. This chain connects TRBV24-1 to TRBJ2-1; TRBD1 aligns across 8 bases. The CDR3 extends over 12 amino acids. Germline trimming cut 10 bases from V and 8 bases from J; bases unmatched to any gene: 6. CDR1 is KGHDR and CDR2 is SFDVKD in the germline V gene.

A word on this clone: Distinct nucleotide sequences in the sample also encode this CDR3. This chain links TRBV18 with TRBJ1-1, with D maybe TRBD1 (5 bases). The length of the CDR3 is 13 residues. With 6 bases removed from V and 1 base from J, the gap between germline ends came to 9 bases. CDR1 is KGHSH, CDR2 LQKENI, per germline. The CDR3 DNA follows: TGTGCCAGCTCCTCAGGGCAGAACACTGAAGCTTTCTTT. Its protein product is CASSSGQNTEAFF.

The chain recombines TRBV6-6 with TRBJ2-2; 8 bases align to TRBD1. V lost 6 bases and J lost 4; bases outside the gene matches: 7. The CDR3 spans 15 residues. Germline V gene sequence: CDR1 MNHNY, CDR2 SVGAGI (reference sequence). CDR3 amino acids: CASSWDRKSTGELFF. CDR3 DNA: TGTGCCAGCAGCTGGGACAGGAAATCCACCGGGGAGCTGTTTTTT.

Only a few counts were recorded for this clone. This chain joins TRBV2 and TRBJ1-2; perhaps TRBD1 as D (5 bases). The V end was cut by 10 bases, the J end by 4 bases, with 19 bases between. The CDR3 runs to 14 residues. The germline CDR1 and CDR2 sequences are SNHLY and FYNNEI. CDR3 protein: CAIQLRQPAYGYTF. CDR3 bases: TGTGCCATCCAGCTTCGACAGCCGGCCTATGGCTACACCTTC.

This chain links TRBV19 with TRBJ2-1, with TRBD1 matching over 8 bases. The CDR3 is made up of 18 amino acids. Germline CDR1 LNHDA, CDR2 SQIVND (reference sequence). V gave up 1 base and J gave up 6 bases; unmatched junction bases: 14. The CDR3 bases are TGTGCCAGTAGTATAGGCTGGAGGGGGGACAGGCTTGGCAATGAGCAGTTCTTC. Its translation: CASSIGWRGDRLGNEQFF.